This T cell receptor beta chain was profiled in a study of response to subunit inactivated influenza vaccine. The CDR3 is made up of 15 amino acids. The V segment lost 1 base and the J segment 9 bases; nucleotides outside the gene matches: 4. The V gene's germline CDR1 is LGHDT and CDR2 YNNKEL (reference sequence). TCRdb independently ran MiXCR on the RT-PCR reads; one entry per CDR3 protein. The sample consists of some 570,000 distinct CDR3 sequences, around 10% of them appearing once. The same sample was also studied in work on T cells expressing NK-cell markers. That source adds: UMIs accompanied the 5'RACE template switching by which TCR beta cDNA was made. In sorted CD3+CD56+NKG2C+, CD3+CD56+NKG2C- and CD3+CD56-NKG2C+ T cells, TCR beta repertoires were obtained. Five or six donors carried dominant NKG2C+ clonotypes that made up roughly 1.0-7.5% of their CD8+ T cells.

The starting material was PBMCs from blood, obtained on the day of vaccination. The V gene is TRBV3-1, the J gene TRBJ2-1; 12 nucleotides align to TRBD2. The sequence was collected from a man aged 50 to 60 who received an inactivated influenza vaccine. The chain's CDR3 is CASSQGTSGVVEQFF. The CDR3 nucleotides read TGTGCCAGCAGCCAAGGGACTAGCGGGGTAGTTGAGCAGTTCTTC.